This T cell receptor beta chain was obtained from a study of identical twins. Unmatched junction bases numbered 6, after V lost 2 bases and J lost 1 base. CDR1 SGHTA and CDR2 FQGNSA come from the germline V gene. The length of the CDR3 is 16 residues. About this clonotype: The antigen is not known.

Carrying unique molecular identifiers, the cDNA also gained a universal primer site through template switching. One entry per CDR3 protein results from TCRdb running MiXCR on the 5' RACE reads. The sample shows fewer than 550,000 distinct CDR3 sequences, 13% to 15% of them seen only once. The study, taken as a whole, reports: For out-of-frame alpha sequences shared by twins, low generation probability was in excess. Analyses of zero insertions could, in part, be confounded by invariant MAIT and iNKT cells.

Healthy Caucasians supplied all donations. The same sample was also used in a study of yellow fever vaccine responses in identical twins.

Specimen: CD4+ T cells sorted from blood. The V gene is TRBV7-2, the J gene TRBJ2-7, with 9 bases fitting TRBD2. This TCR was recovered from a woman between 18 and 30 years old in good health. CDR3 protein: CASSLPLAGASYEQYF. As DNA, the CDR3 is TGTGCCAGCAGCTTACCACTAGCGGGCGCGTCCTACGAGCAGTACTTC.